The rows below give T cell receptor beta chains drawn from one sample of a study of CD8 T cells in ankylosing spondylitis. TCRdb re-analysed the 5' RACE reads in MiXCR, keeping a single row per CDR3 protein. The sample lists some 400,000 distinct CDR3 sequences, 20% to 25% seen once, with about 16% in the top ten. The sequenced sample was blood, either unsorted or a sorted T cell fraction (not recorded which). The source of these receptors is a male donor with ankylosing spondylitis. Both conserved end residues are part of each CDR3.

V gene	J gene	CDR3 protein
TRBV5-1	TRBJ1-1	CASSPGQGGVGTEAFF
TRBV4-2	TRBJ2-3	CASSQESADTQYF
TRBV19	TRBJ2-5	CASSIAATRGLETQYF
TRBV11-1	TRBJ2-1	CASSFTDFSSYNEQFF
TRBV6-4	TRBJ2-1	CASSVASEYNEQFF
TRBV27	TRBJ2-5	CASSLLGTETLETQYF
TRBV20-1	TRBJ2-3	CSARPGGTDTQYF
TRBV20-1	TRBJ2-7	CSATSGSGSYEQYF
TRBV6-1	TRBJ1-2	CATRDTVNYGYTF
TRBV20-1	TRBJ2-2	CSAAKRGLDTGELFF
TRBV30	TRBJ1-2	CAWTGGVYGYTF
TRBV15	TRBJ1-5	CATSRGGGSVQPQHF
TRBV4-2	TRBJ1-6	CASSQRRTGSSYNSPLHF
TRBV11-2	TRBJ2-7	CASRDLGGLRTYEQYF
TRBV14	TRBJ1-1	CASSQSGTQKAFF
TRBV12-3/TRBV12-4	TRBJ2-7	CASSSNPGHIAQYF
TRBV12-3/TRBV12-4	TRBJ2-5	CASSRSIQETQYF
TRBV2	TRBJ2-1	CASSRDSRNEQFF
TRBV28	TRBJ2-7	CASSFPWGRERRGYEQYF
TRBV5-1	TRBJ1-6	CASSLGSQRRNPNSPLHF
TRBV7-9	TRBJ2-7	CASTDSTGPSGQYF
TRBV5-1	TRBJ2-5	CASSLWGRETQYF
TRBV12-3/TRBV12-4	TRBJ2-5	CASSLRTSQETQYF
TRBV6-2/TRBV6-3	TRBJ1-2	CASTQNRGKGYTF
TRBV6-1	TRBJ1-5	CASSIDRGQVQPQHF
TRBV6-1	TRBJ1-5	CASSENSGGHQPQHF
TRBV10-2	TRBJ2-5	CASSESGGAKTQYF
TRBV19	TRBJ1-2	CASSISGGSYGYTF
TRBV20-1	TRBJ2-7	CSASDSSIEQYF